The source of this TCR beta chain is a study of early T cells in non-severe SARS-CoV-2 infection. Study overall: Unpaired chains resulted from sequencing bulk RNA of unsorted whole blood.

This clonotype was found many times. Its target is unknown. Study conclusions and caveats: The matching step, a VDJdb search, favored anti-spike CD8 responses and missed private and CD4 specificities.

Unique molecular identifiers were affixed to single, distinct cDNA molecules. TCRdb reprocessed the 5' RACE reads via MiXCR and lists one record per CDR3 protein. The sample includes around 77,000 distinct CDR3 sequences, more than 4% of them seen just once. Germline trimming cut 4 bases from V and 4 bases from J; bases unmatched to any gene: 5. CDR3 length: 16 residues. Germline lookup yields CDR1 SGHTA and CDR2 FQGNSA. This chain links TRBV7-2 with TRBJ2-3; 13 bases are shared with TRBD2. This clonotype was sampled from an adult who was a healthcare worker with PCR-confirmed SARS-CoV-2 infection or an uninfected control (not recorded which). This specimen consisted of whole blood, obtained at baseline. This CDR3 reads CASSSWTSGSSDTQYF. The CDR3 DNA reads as TGTGCCAGCAGCTCCTGGACTAGCGGGAGCTCAGATACGCAGTATTTT.